This TCR beta chain was captured in a study of T cell responses to AZD1222 COVID-19 vaccine (dated by TCRdb to about 2021). In terms of the full investigation: AZD1222 recipients whose second dose came at about 4 weeks and those whose second dose came at about 12 weeks were combined into one group, since spike-specific TCR depth and breadth did not differ between the two schedules. A total of about 240 trial participants underwent TCR sequencing, of whom 207 received two doses of AZD1222 and about 25 received two doses of the MenACWY control vaccine. Trial participants were enrolled into age subgroups of 18-55, 56-69 and 70-plus years, which contained roughly 150, 30 and 60 TCR-sequenced participants, respectively. What the research found in general, with its limitations: After two AZD1222 doses, spike-specific TCR breadth and depth were significantly higher than at day 0 and than in MenACWY recipients. In the small 56-69-year group, the increase in depth fell short of significance, most likely because of low power. Conclusions about previously exposed vaccinees are limited, since just five or six AZD1222 recipients were seropositive for SARS-CoV-2 at baseline. CD4 TCRs associated with the vaccine covered the entire spike protein, and the dominant responses were in regions 160-218 and 743-854. Because no day 14 peak-response samples were available, the repertoires could be characterized only after the peak T cell response. Nearly half of unique spike-specific TCRs reportedly recognized epitopes outside regions mutated in the B.1.351 and B.1.1.7 variants. Most participants were white British and females outnumbered males, and the authors suggested that clonal diversity may have been underestimated.

The time point label, as the study defines it: baseline before first vaccination. Samples from vaccinated people were obtained from the UK trials COV001 and COV002, which included a single-blind randomized controlled phase 2/3 trial of AZD1222 (ChAdOx1 nCoV-19) in healthy adults. For TCRbeta chain sequencing, PBMC samples were collected from trial participants at day 0 and at day 28 after the second dose. The CDR3 regions of human TCRbeta chains were analyzed by immunosequencing. For the original study's pipeline: TCRs in the repertoires were matched against a reference library of SARS-CoV-2-specific TCRs that had been generated with the MIRA antigen-specificity platform. Breadth meant the fraction of unique TCRs that were SARS-CoV-2-associated, whereas depth meant the fraction of total T cells that were SARS-CoV-2-associated. Using the MIRA data, each spike-specific TCR was mapped to the spike region that the TCR reacts to and placed in a CD4 or CD8 class. Log10-transformed breadth and depth values were compared by one-way ANOVA with Sidak's multiple comparisons tests. Drawn from immuneACCESS, this table holds only the in-frame rearrangements with V and J called that TCRdb kept. Clones are partly lost; checked studies trace under half to an unresolved V gene and leave the rest unexplained. V, J and clone size derive from that table, while D and trimming were established from the DNA sequence. The sample table lists about 120,000 clones, approximately 90% of them with a count of one. The leading ten clones occupy roughly 7% of the sample.

As for this clone: This receptor's antigen is unknown. Base quality data are lacking; no much larger clone is found one base away.

Reading from cysteine to phenylalanine, the CDR3 counts 13 amino acids. The DNA shown is the 39-base CDR3, in frame from base 1. Germline trimming amounts to 7 bases on V and 3 bases on J, with 5 as the count of junction bases outside the gene matches. From a lookup of the germline V gene, CDR1 and CDR2 are MDHEN and SYDVKM. The source is an adult in good health. Sequencing used peripheral blood, obtained on day 0 of AZD1222 vaccination. The chain is made from TRBV28 and TRBJ2-7; 8 central bases correspond to TRBD1. This receptor carries the CDR3 CASTTGGLYEQYF. The bases are TGTGCCAGCACCACAGGGGGACTCTACGAGCAGTACTTC.